This T cell receptor (beta chain) was retrieved from a study of cytomegalovirus exposure and HLA in healthy donors. The CDR3 runs 16 residues. Germline CDR1 reads SGHVS; CDR2 reads FNYEAQ. Unmatched junction bases numbered 9, after V lost 4 bases and J lost 3 bases. Clones were sequenced by immunoSEQ multiplex PCR, and TCRdb holds only the in-frame ones, with some missing. The sample contains about 140,000 clones, about 87% of which appear only once. This clone was detected once. The sample consisted of PBMCs. The chain employs TRBV7-6 and TRBJ2-3; TRBD2 agrees at 8 bases. The TCR originated in a man younger than 30 in good health and CMV-seropositive. The CDR3 DNA is TGTGCCAGCAGCTCCCGCCTAAGCGGGGGAACAGATACGCAGTATTTT. Its protein product is CASSSRLSGGTDTQYF.